Following are 31 T cell receptor beta chains from one sample sequenced in a study of identical twins. Each CDR3 protein gets one entry after TCRdb re-called the 5' RACE reads with MiXCR. The sample includes 400,000 to 500,000 distinct CDR3 sequences, roughly 18% seen only once; the top ten take 9% to 15%. Material for sequencing was naive T cells sorted from blood. The receptors come from a man aged 50 to 60 in good health.

Here the CDR3 DNA reads TGTGCCAGCAGACCGACTCGGATCCTTTCGAACACCGGGGAGCTGTTTTTT. This gives the protein CASRPTRILSNTGELFF. J is TRBJ2-2 and V is TRBV11-2, with D unclear. Germline loops: CDR1 SGHAT, CDR2 FQNNGV. Deletions cut 6 bases from V and 0 bases from J, with 17 bases between. The CDR3 has 17 residues.

This clonotype was observed a handful of times. The chain uses TRBV5-1 and TRBJ1-6; TRBD1 might be the D (5 bases). The CDR3 sequence is 16 residues long. V gave up 0 bases and J gave up 7 bases, with 14 bases separating them. Germline V gives CDR1 SGHRS, CDR2 YFSETQ. The CDR3 coding sequence is TGCGCCAGCAGCTTGGCCGGGTGGCAGGGAAATTCACCCCTCCACTTT. As protein: CASSLAGWQGNSPLHF.

The genes are TRBV5-5 and TRBJ2-3; 7 bases match TRBD1. Trimming took 0 bases from V and 1 from J; bases not matched to a gene: 11. Germline-derived CDR1 and CDR2 are SGHKS and YYEKEE (reference sequence). There are 18 residues in the CDR3. CDR3 bases: TGTGCCAGCAGCTTGGGGGTCCGAACAGGGGTTGGCACAGATACGCAGTATTTT. Translating gives CASSLGVRTGVGTDTQYF.

This clonotype has a handful of counts. One end of the junction fails to match germline, which may point to a read error. The chain has TRBV7-2 and TRBJ2-2, with D perhaps TRBD2 (6 bases). Per germline, CDR1 SGHTA and CDR2 FQGNSA. The CDR3 sequence is 15 residues long. CDR3 bases: TGTGCCAGCACCTTAGGGCGGGGGAACACCGGGGAGCTGTTTTTT. Amino acids: CASTLGRGNTGELFF.

This clonotype was detected a few times. The rearrangement uses TRBV18 and TRBJ1-1, with 8 positions matching TRBD1. This CDR3 has 13 amino acids. The germline CDR1 and CDR2 sequences are KGHSH and LQKENI. V gave up 2 bases and J gave up 11 bases; unmatched junction bases: 7. The CDR3 sequence is CASSPSTGVGAFF. CDR3 nucleotide sequence: TGTGCCAGCTCACCATCGACAGGGGTGGGTGCTTTCTTT.

There are many counts of this clonotype. This sequence joins TRBV29-1 and TRBJ2-2; D gene unclear. CDR1 and CDR2 (germline): SQVTM, ANQGSEA. This CDR3 region has 15 residues. V lost 0 bases to trimming and J lost 4 bases, with 12 bases between them. The CDR3 DNA follows: TGCAGCGTTGAAGATTTCGGGTCGGGCACCGGGGAGCTGTTTTTT. Encoded protein: CSVEDFGSGTGELFF.

In this sample, this clonotype turned up a few times. The V call is TRBV6-5, the J call TRBJ1-2; 7 bases map to TRBD1. V gave up 0 bases and J gave up 1 base; unmatched junction bases: 5. There are 16 residues in the CDR3. Germline V lookup: CDR1 MNHEY, CDR2 SVGAGI. DNA for the CDR3: TGTGCCAGCAGTTACTCAAGGGACAGAAGTAACTATGGCTACACCTTC. This gives the protein CASSYSRDRSNYGYTF.

The chain combines TRBV5-1 with TRBJ2-7, with 9 nucleotides matching TRBD1. Germline values: CDR1 SGHRS, CDR2 YFSETQ. V shed 4 bases, J shed 4 bases, and the junction held 12 bases outside the gene matches. This CDR3 is 16 amino acids long. As DNA, the CDR3 is TGCGCCAGCAGCCTGAACCCAGCGGGACAGGGATACGAGCAGTACTTC. As protein: CASSLNPAGQGYEQYF.

This clonotype was seen ten or more times. The chain combines TRBV5-6 with TRBJ1-2, with 8 bases lining up with TRBD1. The CDR3 runs to 17 residues. Trimming cost V 6 bases and J 3 bases; bases outside gene matches: 16. Germline loops: CDR1 SGHDT, CDR2 YYEEEE. The DNA for the CDR3 is TGTGCCAGCAACTCTGCCGGGACAGGCGCGGGGTACTATGGCTACACCTTC. Its protein is CASNSAGTGAGYYGYTF.

This chain uses TRBV20-1 with TRBJ2-7, with D perhaps matching TRBD2 (5 bases). The V and J ends lost 0 bases and 5 bases respectively, with 11 bases between them. CDR1 and CDR2 (germline): DFQATT, SNEGSKA (reference sequence). The CDR3 covers 13 residues. The CDR3 DNA sequence: TGCAGTGCTAGAGATCGGGGTTTCCACGAGCAGTACTTC. Amino acid sequence: CSARDRGFHEQYF.

This clonotype was seen only a few times. This chain connects TRBV7-7 to TRBJ1-3; D remains ambiguous. CDR3 length equals 15 residues. V was trimmed by 11 bases and J by 0 bases, leaving 17 bases between them. Per the germline V gene, CDR1 is SSHAT and CDR2 is FNYEAQ (reference sequence). In DNA form, the CDR3 reads TGTGCCGAGGGTTTGCGGGTTTTCTCTGGAAACACCATATATTTT. As protein: CAEGLRVFSGNTIYF.

Ten or more counts support this clonotype. The chain joins TRBV5-1 to TRBJ2-1; 12 positions agree with TRBD2. This CDR3 spans 15 amino acids. From germline, CDR1 is SGHRS and CDR2 YFSETQ. The V segment lost 3 bases and the J segment 9 bases; nucleotides outside the gene matches: 7. CDR3 nucleotides: TGCGCCAGCAGCTCTCGGACTAGCGGGGTCCGTGAGCAGTTCTTC. Protein sequence: CASSSRTSGVREQFF. The whole variable domain, filled in from reference TRBV5-1 and TRBJ2-1, reads KAGVTQTPRYLIKTRGQQVTLSCSPISGHRSVSWYQQTPGQGLQFLFEYFSETQRNKGNFPGRFSGRQFSNSRSEMNVSTLELGDSALYLCASSSRTSGVREQFFGPGTRLTVL.

This clonotype came up a few times. The gene calls are TRBV4-2 and TRBJ2-7; D is possibly TRBD2 (6 bases). The V gene lost 0 bases and the J gene lost 3 bases, with 12 bases spanning the gap. The CDR3 runs to 15 residues. Germline V gene data show CDR1 as LGHNA and CDR2 as YNFKEQ. The DNA of the CDR3 is TGTGCCAGCAGCCAAGAATATGGGACTCACTACGAGCAGTACTTC. Its protein product is CASSQEYGTHYEQYF.

The CDR3 region has the DNA TGTGCCAGCAGCCTACCGGAACGAAACTATGGCTACACCTTC. It specifies CASSLPERNYGYTF. The chain links TRBV4-2 to TRBJ1-2; D not resolved. Germline-derived CDR1 and CDR2 are LGHNA and YNFKEQ. V lost 4 bases, J lost 2 bases, and 11 bases lay in between. The CDR3 length is 14 residues.

This clonotype appeared many times. The rearrangement links TRBV5-1 to TRBJ1-2; D gene ambiguous. The V gene's germline CDR1 is SGHRS and CDR2 YFSETQ. The V end was cut by 2 bases, the J end by 4 bases, with 15 bases between. There are 15 residues in the CDR3. The CDR3 sequence: CASSFDGVMGYGYTF. The DNA for the CDR3 is TGCGCCAGCAGCTTCGACGGGGTGATGGGCTATGGCTACACCTTC.

The chain recombines TRBV28 with TRBJ2-3; D is perhaps TRBD1 or TRBD2 (5 bases each). Looked up from germline, CDR1 is MDHEN and CDR2 is SYDVKM. Trimming took 4 bases from V and 2 from J, leaving 19 bases between them. The CDR3 is 17 residues long. The CDR3, as DNA: TGTGCCAGCAGTTCGCTGAGGGGTAGAATTTACACAGATACGCAGTATTTT. Protein sequence: CASSSLRGRIYTDTQYF.

This clonotype has a count of ten or more. CDR3 nucleotides: TGCGCCAGCAGTTGGGGCCCAGATACGCAGTATTTT. Translation gives CASSWGPDTQYF. The J gene is TRBJ2-3, the V gene TRBV10-2; TRBD1 might be the D (5 bases). This CDR3 spans 12 amino acids. Germline-derived CDR1 and CDR2 are WSHSY and SAAADI. With 5 bases removed from V and 4 bases from J, the gap between germline ends came to 7 bases.

V and J are TRBV10-3 and TRBJ2-1; no definite D call. The CDR3 has 15 residues. Germline lookup yields CDR1 ENHRY and CDR2 SYGVKD. With 5 bases removed from V and 7 bases from J, the gap between germline ends came to 18 bases. As DNA, the CDR3 is TGTGCCATCAGTCAACCGGCGCTTCACCAGAATGAGCAGTTCTTC. Translation gives CAISQPALHQNEQFF.

The chain is built from TRBV20-1 and TRBJ2-7, with TRBD1 matching over 10 bases. J lost 4 bases, V lost 7 bases, and 7 bases had no gene match. Germline assignment: CDR1 DFQATT and CDR2 SNEGSKA (reference sequence). The CDR3 spans 13 residues. The CDR3 protein is CSGEGQGQYEQYF. In nucleotides, the CDR3 is TGCAGTGGCGAGGGACAGGGGCAATACGAGCAGTACTTC.

This clonotype was recorded many times. DNA for the CDR3: TGTGCCATCAGTGTGGGGGCAGCGAACACTGAAGCTTTCTTT. It codes for CAISVGAANTEAFF. The chain couples TRBV10-3 to TRBJ1-1, with D possibly matching TRBD1 (6 bases). With 4 bases removed from V and 1 base from J, the gap between germline ends came to 10 bases. The CDR3 contains 14 residues. CDR1 and CDR2 (germline): ENHRY, SYGVKD.

The gene calls are TRBV3-1 and TRBJ1-6, with D tentatively TRBD1 (6 bases). Trimming removed 0 bases from V and 7 bases from J, with 7 bases in between. This CDR3 spans 14 amino acids. Germline CDR1 LGHDT, CDR2 YNNKEL (reference sequence). CDR3 nucleotide sequence: TGTGCCAGCAGCCAAGAAACAGGGAATTCACCCCTCCACTTT. It codes for CASSQETGNSPLHF.

This chain links TRBV11-2 with TRBJ2-3; 10 bases line up with TRBD2. Trimming cost V 2 bases and J 6 bases; bases outside gene matches: 14. Germline CDR1 and CDR2: SGHAT and FQNNGV. The CDR3 extends over 18 amino acids. CDR3 DNA: TGTGCCAGCAGCTTAACTAAAGCGGGGGGGCCCTGGGGGGATACGCAGTATTTT. The encoded protein is CASSLTKAGGPWGDTQYF. Complete variable domain (other parts from reference TRBV11-2 and TRBJ2-3): EAGVAQSPRYKIIEKRQSVAFWCNPISGHATLYWYQQILGQGPKLLIQFQNNGVVDDSQLPKDRFSAERLKGVDSTLKIQPAKLEDSAVYLCASSLTKAGGPWGDTQYFGPGTRLTVL.

The V and J genes are TRBV6-1 and TRBJ2-3, with D perhaps matching TRBD2 (5 bases). Germline CDR1 is MNHNS and CDR2 is SASEGT. CDR3 length: 15 amino acids. Trimming took 8 bases from V and 1 from J, leaving 16 bases between them. CDR3 region: CASGPLARGTDTQYF. DNA of the CDR3: TGTGCCAGCGGTCCCCTAGCCCGGGGCACAGATACGCAGTATTTT.

There are many counts of this clonotype. The V gene is TRBV5-6, the J gene TRBJ2-1; D uncertain. Germline-derived CDR1 and CDR2 are SGHDT and YYEEEE. The CDR3 totals 15 residues. The V end was cut by 1 base, the J end by 9 bases, with 17 bases between. CDR3 amino acids: CASSLISRPSLEQFF. For the CDR3, the DNA is TGTGCCAGCAGCTTGATCAGTCGCCCTTCTCTTGAGCAGTTCTTC.

There are a few counts of this clonotype. This rearrangement joins TRBV10-3 to TRBJ1-4; 10 bases are a match to TRBD1. The CDR3 extends over 12 amino acids. V lost 2 bases, J lost 17 bases, and 5 bases stayed unmatched. Germline V CDR1 and CDR2: ENHRY, SYGVKD. The CDR3 nucleotides are TGTGCCATCAGTGAGGGGACAGGGGCCTTATTTTTT. It codes for CAISEGTGALFF.

This clonotype appeared many times. The chain has TRBV6-5 and TRBJ2-7; 9 bases match TRBD1. The germline CDR1 and CDR2 sequences are MNHEY and SVGAGI. The CDR3 loop spans 15 amino acids. V dropped 2 bases and J dropped 7; count of bases not matched to a gene: 9. The CDR3 loop reads CASSYAGTGLDEQYF. CDR3 DNA: TGTGCCAGCAGTTACGCCGGGACAGGGTTAGATGAGCAGTACTTC.

The chain uses TRBV9 and TRBJ2-1; no reliable D call. The CDR3 has 13 amino acids. Germline CDR1 and CDR2: SGDLS and YYNGEE. Between the trimmed V and J ends, which lost 4 bases and 4 bases, there was a span of 9 bases. This chain's CDR3 is CASSSRIYNEQFF. DNA for the CDR3: TGTGCCAGCAGCTCCAGAATTTACAATGAGCAGTTCTTC.

This chain connects TRBV20-1 to TRBJ1-4, with TRBD1 identical over 8 bases. Per the germline V gene, CDR1 is DFQATT and CDR2 is SNEGSKA (reference sequence). CDR3 length equals 16 residues. The V and J ends lost 0 bases and 4 bases, in that order; junction bases with no gene match: 7. Here the CDR3 reads CSARDRTTGGNEKLFF. For the CDR3, the DNA is TGCAGTGCTAGAGACCGGACCACAGGGGGTAATGAAAAACTGTTTTTT.

The J gene is TRBJ2-2, the V gene TRBV12-3 or TRBV12-4, with D possibly being TRBD2 (6 bases). The CDR3 has 15 amino acids. Trimming removed 6 bases from V and 2 bases from J, with 13 bases in between. Written as DNA, the CDR3 is TGTGCCAGCAGCTCCGGGACTTTTAACACCGGGGAGCTGTTTTTT. Its protein is CASSSGTFNTGELFF.

This clonotype has at least ten counts. This chain joins TRBV7-8 and TRBJ2-3; 11 bases fit TRBD2. CDR3 length: 15 amino acids. The junction had 7 bases not matched to a gene; V was cut back by 8 bases and J by 3 bases. Per germline, CDR1 SGHVS and CDR2 FQNEAQ. In DNA, the CDR3 is TGTGCCAGCTCGGACTTAGCGGGAGGGACAGATACGCAGTATTTT. Protein product: CASSDLAGGTDTQYF.

This sequence joins TRBV20-1 and TRBJ2-7; D is undetermined. The CDR3 spans 10 residues. The V gene's germline CDR1 is DFQATT and CDR2 SNEGSKA (reference sequence). V gave up 4 bases and J gave up 6 bases, with 7 bases separating them. The CDR3 nucleotides read TGCAGTGCTAAGGGTCCCGAGCAGTACTTC. Translating it yields CSAKGPEQYF.